Sequencing of this T cell receptor beta chain was carried out in a study of a mutant IDH1 vaccine in newly diagnosed glioma (TCRdb year 2021). Describing the broader study: Of the approximately 34 treated patients, 62.5% were male and about 40% were female, and a mean age of 40.4 years was recorded. Prior to enrollment, standard therapy consisting of radiotherapy alone, temozolomide alone, or radiochemotherapy with temozolomide had been administered to patients, with the combination being received by most patients. Peripheral blood was collected at six visits: V03 (baseline), V05, V07, V10, V12 and V13. For exploratory analyses, longitudinal TCRB deep sequencing was carried out in about 25 treated patients wherever samples were available.

The germline V gene specifies SGDLS as CDR1 and YYNGEE as CDR2. V is reduced by 0 bases and J by 8 bases, leaving a spacing of 8 bases between them. The CDR3 holds 12 amino acids from the cysteine to the phenylalanine. The kept DNA is CDR3 alone, 36 bases in frame from the first base. The receptor library was made with the immunoSEQ multiplex PCR assay. Rearranged TCR beta chain sequences were amplified using the hsTCRB Kit according to the manufacturer's protocol. TCRB libraries were sequenced on an Illumina MiSeq. Per the source publication's procedure: Demultiplexing, trimming and gene mapping were performed with the kit vendor's proprietary platform. This is the immuneACCESS table as TCRdb keeps it, with only in-frame sequences that have V and J called. A part of the clones is gone; compared with another copy, unresolved V genes explain less than half, and the rest is unexplained. That table gives V, J and clone size, and the DNA gave D and trimming. The sample profile shows about 96,000 clones; roughly 78% of them were found once. Jointly, the top ten make up around 7% of the sample.

In light of the paper, this sample's time point label describes: baseline, week 1 (first vaccination visit). Reading the label with the study, this specimen's treatment or condition is: pre-vaccination baseline after standard-of-care therapy. The donors had newly diagnosed IDH1-mutant astrocytomas of WHO grade 3 or 4 that showed loss of nuclear ATRX. The samples were drawn from NOA16, a multicentre, single-arm, open-label phase I trial in Germany that tested a mutant IDH1 peptide vaccine in humans for the first time. For immunogenicity testing, the blood drawn at visit V03 was used as the baseline sample. Genomic DNA for TCRB sequencing was extracted from EDTA blood using the DNeasy Blood and Tissue Kit. This clone has only a few counts. Its antigen is unknown. Base quality data are lacking; no much larger clone is found one base away. Beyond this particular receptor, the publication reports: Across multiple MHC alleles, vaccine-induced immune responses were seen in nearly 95% of patients. Pseudoprogression seemed to be unrelated to changes in the top peripheral T cell clonotypes found by TCRB sequencing. The authors stated that sample limitations prevented analyses of patient blood samples from being reproduced. Availability determined which PBMC samples were chosen for TCRB deep sequencing.

The sequence came from a man aged 35 to 55 with glioma. The V and J genes are TRBV9 and TRBJ1-2; too little of a D gene remains to name it. The sample in question was PBMCs, obtained from a glioma patient treated with radiotherapy, temozolomide or both. Here the CDR3 is given as CASSVGEEGYTF. The DNA sequence is as follows: TGTGCCAGCAGCGTAGGAGAAGAAGGCTACACCTTC.